This T cell receptor beta chain comes out of a study of T cells in Graves' hyperthyroidism and ophthalmopathy. Study outcomes and limitations: A 13 V-J model separated ophthalmopathy from stable hyperthyroidism.

This clonotype has a handful of counts. Its matching antigen is unknown. The germline V gene encodes CDR1 SGHTA and CDR2 FQGTGA. CDR3 size: 17 residues. The V gene end was trimmed by 2 bases and the J gene end by 0 bases; junction bases not matched to a gene: 5. Researchers took RNA transcripts and amplified the TCR beta CDR3 regions from them. HTBI primers were the set used in a first-round RT-PCR of the TCR CDR3. In TCRdb, the multiplex PCR reads were re-called with MiXCR into one record per CDR3 protein. This sample carries hundreds of thousands of distinct CDR3 sequences, approximately 44% of them seen once, and the ten largest clones take 8.2%.

The rearrangement uses TRBV7-3 and TRBJ2-5; 11 bases are shared with TRBD2. The clonotype originates from a woman aged 18-29 years with Graves' hyperthyroidism. The source material was peripheral blood or thyroid tissue (not recorded which). CDR3 loop: CASSLYPTSGNQETQYF. Written as DNA, the CDR3 is TGTGCCAGCAGCTTATATCCGACTAGCGGGAACCAAGAGACCCAGTACTTC.